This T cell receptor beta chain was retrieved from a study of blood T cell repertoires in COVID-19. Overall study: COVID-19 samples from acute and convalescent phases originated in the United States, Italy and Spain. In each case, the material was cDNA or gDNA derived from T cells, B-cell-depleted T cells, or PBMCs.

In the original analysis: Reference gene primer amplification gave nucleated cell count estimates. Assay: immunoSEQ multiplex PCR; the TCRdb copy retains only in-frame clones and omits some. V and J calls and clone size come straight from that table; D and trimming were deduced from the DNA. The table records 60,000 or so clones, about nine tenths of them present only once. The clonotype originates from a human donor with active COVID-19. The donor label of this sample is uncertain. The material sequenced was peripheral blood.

The CDR3 DNA sequence: TGTGCCAGCAGTTCCGGAGGAGGCTCACCCCTCCACTTT. This translates into CASSSGGGSPLHF. V and J are TRBV6-6 and TRBJ1-6; D gene unclear. The CDR3 consists of 13 residues. CDR1 and CDR2 from the germline V gene are MNHNY and SVGAGI (reference sequence). Between the trimmed V and J ends, which lost 4 bases and 10 bases, there was a span of 11 bases.